The 19 T cell receptor beta chains reported below all come from one sample, sequenced in a study of spatial heterogeneity in lung cancer. TCRdb analysed the 5' RACE reads with MiXCR anew, one entry per CDR3 protein. The repertoire holds 95,000 to 130,000 distinct CDR3 sequences, with 9.5% to 15% as singletons. The time point is: blood at routine non-recurrence follow-up after resection. The authors sequenced whole RNA from tumor, nontumor lung or frozen PBMC without sorting. The sample consisted of PBMCs, taken at follow-up. The receptors stem from a male donor with early-stage non-small cell lung cancer.

V usage is TRBV12-3 or TRBV12-4 and J usage is TRBJ1-5; D ambiguous. The CDR3 totals 16 residues. Trimming pared 5 bases from V and 7 bases from J, leaving 21 bases between. The CDR3 region is CASSPQAKATNQPQHF. CDR3 sequence (DNA): TGTGCCAGCAGTCCGCAGGCCAAGGCAACGAACCAGCCCCAGCATTTT.

The V and J genes are TRBV28 and TRBJ1-1, with 7 positions matching TRBD1. V was pared by 6 bases and J by 0 bases, with 1 base of the junction left unmatched. Germline values: CDR1 MDHEN, CDR2 SYDVKM. The CDR3 totals 13 residues. This chain's CDR3 is CASRTGLNTEAFF. The CDR3, as DNA: TGTGCCAGCAGGACAGGGTTGAACACTGAAGCTTTCTTT. The whole variable domain, filled in from reference TRBV28 and TRBJ1-1, reads DVKVTQSSRYLVKRTGEKVFLECVQDMDHENMFWYRQDPGLGLRLIYFSYDVKMKEKGDIPEGYSVSREKKERFSLILESASTNQTSMYLCASRTGLNTEAFFGQGTRLTVV.

This clonotype was recorded many times. V gene TRBV29-1 combines with J gene TRBJ1-1; D call uncertain. The CDR3 is made up of 12 amino acids. V was shortened by 0 bases and J by 10 bases, with 12 bases between the two germline ends. The germline V gene encodes CDR1 SQVTM and CDR2 ANQGSEA. The CDR3 DNA follows: TGCAGCGTTGAAGATCGACGGTATGGAGCTTTCTTT. This translates into CSVEDRRYGAFF.

This clonotype appeared a few times. The chain employs TRBV9 and TRBJ1-6, with D unresolved. From germline, CDR1 is SGDLS and CDR2 YYNGEE. The length of the CDR3 is 15 residues. V lost 0 bases and J 7 bases, leaving 11 bases between the germline ends. For the CDR3, the DNA is TGTGCCAGCAGCGTAGGAGCCACGAGGAATTCACCCCTCCACTTT. As protein: CASSVGATRNSPLHF.

This clonotype was seen many times. The rearrangement uses TRBV29-1 and TRBJ1-4, with D unresolved. The V end lost 5 bases, the J end lost 0 bases, and 10 bases lay between the germline ends. Germline values: CDR1 SQVTM, CDR2 ANQGSEA. This CDR3 has 14 residues. Here the CDR3 reads CSVKFTATNEKLFF. DNA for the CDR3: TGCAGCGTTAAATTTACAGCAACTAATGAAAAACTGTTTTTT.

This clonotype has only a few counts. V gene TRBV12-3 or TRBV12-4 combines with J gene TRBJ1-2, with 9 nucleotides matching TRBD1. This CDR3 region has 14 residues. V trimming: 5 bases; J trimming: 2 bases; junction bases outside the gene matches: 3. For the CDR3, the DNA is TGTGCCAGCAGTCCGACAGGGGGAAACTATGGCTACACCTTC. It specifies CASSPTGGNYGYTF.

This chain connects TRBV11-2 to TRBJ2-1, with a weak D call TRBD1 (6 bases). This CDR3 spans 14 amino acids. Germline V CDR1 and CDR2: SGHAT, FQNNGV. V lost 4 bases, J lost 5 bases, and 12 bases lay in between. CDR3 sequence (DNA): TGTGCCAGCAGCTCATTACAGGGTAACAATGAGCAGTTCTTC. This translates into CASSSLQGNNEQFF.

The rearrangement joins TRBV7-2 to TRBJ1-6, with 7 nucleotides matching TRBD1. With V trimmed by 5 bases and J by 6 bases, 7 bases remained unmatched. Per the germline V gene, CDR1 is SGHTA and CDR2 is FQGNSA. The CDR3 length is 15 residues. The CDR3 spells CASSVHRGGNSPLHF. The DNA of the CDR3 is TGTGCCAGCAGCGTCCACAGGGGCGGTAATTCACCCCTCCACTTT.

V and J are TRBV18 and TRBJ1-6; 8 nucleotides agree with TRBD1. The V and J ends lost 6 bases and 10 bases, in that order; junction bases with no gene match: 11. Looked up from germline, CDR1 is KGHSH and CDR2 is LQKENI. The CDR3 contains 15 residues. CDR3 sequence: CASSLGQGLASPLHF. The CDR3 DNA is TGTGCCAGCTCGCTTGGACAGGGCCTGGCGTCACCCCTCCACTTT.

There are a few counts of this clonotype. The chain recombines TRBV5-1 with TRBJ2-7; 7 bases align to TRBD2. CDR1 SGHRS and CDR2 YFSETQ come from the germline V gene. V lost 4 bases, J lost 7 bases, and 14 bases stayed unmatched. The CDR3 length is 15 residues. CDR3 in amino acids: CASSARQATGREQYF. The CDR3 DNA sequence: TGCGCCAGCAGCGCAAGACAAGCCACCGGGAGGGAGCAGTACTTC.

Many counts were recorded for this clonotype. The CDR3 DNA follows: TGCGCCAGCAGCTTGTTAGGGGAGACCCAGTACTTC. Its translation: CASSLLGETQYF. The rearrangement uses TRBV5-1 and TRBJ2-5, with D unclear. Trimming shortened V by 1 base and J by 5 bases, and 6 bases separated the two germline ends. The CDR3 is 12 residues long. Germline V gives CDR1 SGHRS, CDR2 YFSETQ.

This clonotype was found a few times. V and J are TRBV20-1 and TRBJ2-7; D may be TRBD1 (6 bases). Germline assignment: CDR1 DFQATT and CDR2 SNEGSKA (reference sequence). Trimming removed 6 bases from V and 0 bases from J, with 9 bases in between. The length of the CDR3 is 12 residues. The CDR3: CSAGDNSYEQYF. In DNA, the CDR3 is TGCAGTGCGGGGGACAACTCCTACGAGCAGTACTTC.

This clonotype turned up a few times. The chain is built from TRBV25-1 and TRBJ1-1; a weak D match, TRBD1 (5 bases). The CDR3 covers 13 residues. Germline assignment: CDR1 MGHDK and CDR2 SYGVNS. V lost 2 bases and J 3 bases, leaving 7 bases between the germline ends. The CDR3 loop is CASSERGDTEAFF. For the CDR3, the DNA is TGTGCCAGCAGTGAACGGGGGGACACTGAAGCTTTCTTT.

This clonotype was seen more than once but under ten times. J is TRBJ2-5 and V is TRBV28; the D gene is possibly TRBD2 (6 bases). In germline, CDR1 is MDHEN, CDR2 SYDVKM. Trimming shortened V by 5 bases and J by 5 bases, and 21 bases separated the two germline ends. The CDR3 loop spans 16 amino acids. CDR3 sequence reads: CASSTLGDSFRETQYF. Written as DNA, the CDR3 is TGTGCCAGCAGTACACTCGGGGACTCGTTCAGGGAGACCCAGTACTTC.

This clonotype was seen repeatedly, ten times or more. The chain carries TRBV27 and TRBJ1-2, with D hard to call. The V and J ends lost 3 bases and 5 bases respectively, with 10 bases between them. CDR1 is MNHEY, CDR2 SMNVEV, per germline (reference sequence). The CDR3 has 13 amino acids. Written as DNA, the CDR3 is TGTGCCAGCAGTTTCAACAGAAGATATGGCTACACCTTC. Translating gives CASSFNRRYGYTF.

The CDR3 here is CASSPGQGRDEQYF. In DNA form, the CDR3 reads TGTGCCAGCAGCCCAGGACAGGGAAGGGACGAGCAGTACTTC. This rearrangement joins TRBV5-4 to TRBJ2-7; 8 nucleotides align to TRBD1. V shed 4 bases and J 5 bases; nucleotides not matched to a gene: 8. The CDR3 runs to 14 residues. Germline V lookup: CDR1 SGHNT, CDR2 YYREEE (reference sequence).

There are a few counts of this clonotype. The chain combines TRBV2 with TRBJ2-3; 7 nucleotides agree with TRBD1. V lost 6 bases to trimming and J lost 0 bases; unmatched junction nucleotides: 6. There are 15 residues in the CDR3. Germline loops: CDR1 SNHLY, CDR2 FYNNEI. CDR3 protein: CASSVPGQSTDTQYF. For the CDR3, the DNA is TGTGCCAGCAGCGTTCCGGGACAGAGCACAGATACGCAGTATTTT. The full variable domain, with the rest looked up from reference TRBV2 and TRBJ2-3, is EPEVTQTPSHQVTQMGQEVILRCVPISNHLYFYWYRQILGQKVEFLVSFYNNEISEKSEIFDDQFSVERPDGSNFTLKIRSTKLEDSAMYFCASSVPGQSTDTQYFGPGTRLTVL.

The chain employs TRBV18 and TRBJ2-3, with 8 bases that match TRBD2. CDR1 KGHSH and CDR2 LQKENI come from the germline V gene. J lost 4 bases, V lost 4 bases, and 4 bases had no gene match. The CDR3 has 14 residues. The chain's CDR3 is CASSLSGGSDTQYF. In DNA form, the CDR3 reads TGTGCCAGCTCACTCAGCGGGGGCTCAGATACGCAGTATTTT.

This clonotype appeared a few times. The chain joins TRBV20-1 to TRBJ2-5; D perhaps matches TRBD1 (6 bases). Germline values: CDR1 DFQATT, CDR2 SNEGSKA (reference sequence). The CDR3 length is 11 residues. V was pared by 6 bases and J by 5 bases, with 10 bases between. The DNA for the CDR3 is TGCAGTGCGGGGGCTCACGAGACCCAGTACTTC. Its translation is CSAGAHETQYF.